The 26 T cell receptor beta chains below come from one sample, sequenced in a study of PD-L1 blockade in urothelial cancer. Sequencing used immunoSEQ multiplex PCR; TCRdb keeps in-frame clones, though not all of them. The repertoire includes some 79,000 clones, 82% of them detected once, and over 7.5% sits in the top ten. Sequenced here: PBMCs, sampled around atezolizumab (anti-PD-L1) treatment. The receptor source for this set is a man aged 70-80 years with urothelial cancer.

The chain has TRBV5-4 and TRBJ2-4; TRBD1 might be the D (5 bases). V was cut by 3 bases and J by 0 bases, with 10 bases left in between. Germline V gives CDR1 SGHNT, CDR2 YYREEE (reference sequence). The CDR3 length is 15 residues. CDR3 in amino acids: CASSSQDLAKNIQYF. The CDR3 nucleotides are TGTGCCAGCAGCTCACAGGATTTAGCCAAAAACATTCAGTACTTC. Full variable domain (remainder filled in from reference TRBV5-4 and TRBJ2-4): ETGVTQSPTHLIKTRGQQVTLRCSSQSGHNTVSWYQQALGQGPQFIFQYYREEENGRGNFPPRFSGLQFPNYSSELNVNALELDDSALYLCASSSQDLAKNIQYFGAGTRLSVL.

J is TRBJ1-6 and V is TRBV6-4; D remains ambiguous. Germline-derived CDR1 and CDR2 are MRHNA and SNTAGT. The V and J ends lost 0 bases and 10 bases respectively, with 7 bases between them. The CDR3 consists of 13 residues. DNA for the CDR3: TGTGCCAGCAGTGACTCGTCGGGGTCACCCCTCCACTTT. Translated, it gives CASSDSSGSPLHF.

The V gene is TRBV9, the J gene TRBJ1-2; D call uncertain. The CDR3 sequence is 15 residues long. Trimming took 3 bases from V and 2 from J, leaving 14 bases between them. The germline V gene encodes CDR1 SGDLS and CDR2 YYNGEE. CDR3 region: CASSAPVGGNYGYTF. The CDR3 DNA follows: TGTGCCAGCAGCGCCCCCGTGGGAGGGAACTATGGCTACACCTTC. Together with reference TRBV9 and TRBJ1-2, the CDR3 gives the full variable domain: DSGVTQTPKHLITATGQRVTLRCSPRSGDLSVYWYQQSLDQGLQFLIQYYNGEERAKGNILERFSAQQFPDLHSELNLSSLELGDSALYFCASSAPVGGNYGYTFGSGTRLTVV.

Here the CDR3 DNA reads TGTGCCAGCAGCTCTTATAAGTACGGTGAAAAACTGTTTTTT. Amino acids: CASSSYKYGEKLFF. V and J are TRBV5-6 and TRBJ1-4; D call uncertain. The CDR3 length is 14 residues. V lost 3 bases and J 7 bases, leaving 13 bases between the germline ends. The germline gives CDR1 SGHDT, CDR2 YYEEEE.

The chain links TRBV5-4 to TRBJ1-1; D is undetermined. Trimming left V 0 bases short and J 1 base short, with 7 bases between. The CDR3 contains 14 residues. Germline values: CDR1 SGHNT, CDR2 YYREEE (reference sequence). CDR3 amino acids: CASSLDRTNTEAFF. The CDR3 nucleotides read TGTGCCAGCAGCTTGGACAGAACGAACACTGAAGCTTTCTTT.

The rearrangement links TRBV5-6 to TRBJ2-7; TRBD1 matches at 9 bases. The length of the CDR3 is 14 residues. The trim removed 5 bases at V and 3 bases at J, leaving 6 bases unmatched. Germline CDR1 reads SGHDT; CDR2 reads YYEEEE. CDR3 in amino acids: CASSYGTGSYEQYF. CDR3 nucleotides: TGTGCCAGCAGTTACGGGACAGGGAGCTACGAGCAGTACTTC.

This rearrangement joins TRBV5-4 to TRBJ2-7, with 12 bases aligning to TRBD2. Unmatched junction bases numbered 13, after V lost 2 bases and J lost 7 bases. Germline CDR1 SGHNT, CDR2 YYREEE (reference sequence). This CDR3 contains 17 residues. CDR3 in DNA: TGTGCCAGCAGCTTTGGGCATACTAGCGGGGGGCCGGGGGAGCAGTACTTC. It yields the protein CASSFGHTSGGPGEQYF. Full variable domain (outside the CDR3, taken from reference TRBV5-4 and TRBJ2-7): ETGVTQSPTHLIKTRGQQVTLRCSSQSGHNTVSWYQQALGQGPQFIFQYYREEENGRGNFPPRFSGLQFPNYSSELNVNALELDDSALYLCASSFGHTSGGPGEQYFGPGTRLTVT.

The V gene is TRBV15, the J gene TRBJ1-1, with no clear D. Deletions cut 0 bases from V and 0 bases from J, with 8 bases between. The CDR3 is made up of 15 amino acids. Germline CDR1 and CDR2: LNHNV and YYDKDF (reference sequence). For the CDR3, the DNA is TGTGCCACCAGCAGAGATATTAGTGTGAACACTGAAGCTTTCTTT. Protein: CATSRDISVNTEAFF.

V is TRBV5-4 and J is TRBJ2-7; 8 nucleotides agree with TRBD1. After removal of 3 bases from V and 1 base from J, the junction contained 9 bases not matched to a gene. This CDR3 is 16 amino acids long. Germline loops: CDR1 SGHNT, CDR2 YYREEE (reference sequence). CDR3 sequence: CASSSSKDRVSYEQYF. CDR3 nucleotide sequence: TGTGCCAGCAGCTCATCCAAGGACAGGGTTTCCTACGAGCAGTACTTC.

The rearrangement joins TRBV11-2 to TRBJ2-1; 7 bases match TRBD1. The germline gives CDR1 SGHAT, CDR2 FQNNGV. The CDR3 totals 15 residues. V was pared by 3 bases and J by 2 bases, with 4 bases of the junction left unmatched. CDR3 residues: CASSFDRVTYNEQFF. CDR3 bases: TGTGCCAGCAGCTTTGACAGGGTTACCTACAATGAGCAGTTCTTC.

V and J are TRBV7-6 and TRBJ2-7; 7 bases map to TRBD2. The V segment lost 1 base and the J segment 5 bases; nucleotides outside the gene matches: 5. The CDR3 has 14 residues. CDR1 SGHVS and CDR2 FNYEAQ come from the germline V gene. In DNA, the CDR3 is TGTGCCAGCAGCTTAGGGGGGGGAACGGACGAGCAGTACTTC. Protein: CASSLGGGTDEQYF.

The chain carries TRBV5-1 and TRBJ1-2, with 8 nucleotides matching TRBD1. The germline gives CDR1 SGHRS, CDR2 YFSETQ. After removal of 4 bases from V and 5 bases from J, the junction contained 7 bases not matched to a gene. The CDR3 runs 14 residues. The CDR3 coding sequence is TGCGCCAGCAGCGCCACAGGGGGGCTATATGGCTACACCTTC. This sequence encodes CASSATGGLYGYTF.

The chain joins TRBV30 to TRBJ2-5; 7 bases line up with TRBD1. The CDR3 is made up of 12 amino acids. Looked up from germline, CDR1 is GTSNPN and CDR2 is SVGIG (reference sequence). V was clipped by 3 bases and J by 10 bases; unmatched bases: 8. The CDR3 loop reads CAWSSKGAIQYF. CDR3 sequence (DNA): TGTGCCTGGAGCTCGAAGGGGGCGATCCAGTACTTC.

This sequence joins TRBV10-3 and TRBJ2-5, with 7 bases fitting TRBD2. The CDR3 totals 16 residues. CDR1 and CDR2 from the germline V gene are ENHRY and SYGVKD. The junction had 13 bases not matched to a gene; V was cut back by 6 bases and J by 3 bases. The CDR3 sequence: CAISLMGGGNKETQYF. CDR3 sequence (DNA): TGTGCCATCAGCCTCATGGGGGGAGGGAACAAAGAGACCCAGTACTTC.

This clone was counted a few times. V gene TRBV4-3 combines with J gene TRBJ2-2; D is perhaps TRBD2 (6 bases). CDR1 and CDR2 (germline): LGHNA, YSLEER. Deletions cut 4 bases from V and 0 bases from J, with 12 bases between. The CDR3 loop spans 16 amino acids. CDR3 sequence: CASSLSGTSNTGELFF. The CDR3 bases are TGCGCCAGCAGCCTTTCCGGGACTTCGAACACCGGGGAGCTGTTTTTT.

This clone has only a few counts. The chain recombines TRBV19 with TRBJ1-5; TRBD1 agrees at 8 bases. J gave up 6 bases and V 3 bases, and 10 bases lay outside the gene matches. The CDR3 is made up of 16 amino acids. Germline assignment: CDR1 LNHDA and CDR2 SQIVND (reference sequence). CDR3 DNA: TGTGCCAGTAGTATGGTTGGACAGGGAGTGGGTCAGCCCCAGCATTTT. As protein: CASSMVGQGVGQPQHF.

This sequence joins TRBV5-1 and TRBJ2-7; no clear D gene. This CDR3 has 14 amino acids. In germline, CDR1 is SGHRS, CDR2 YFSETQ. V lost 4 bases to trimming and J lost 5 bases, with 16 bases between them. The CDR3: CASSPGSGLDEQYF. The CDR3 DNA reads as TGCGCCAGCAGCCCGGGTTCTGGGTTAGACGAGCAGTACTTC.

This chain connects TRBV5-1 to TRBJ2-3; possible D gene TRBD1, 6 bases. CDR1 is SGHRS and CDR2 is YFSETQ in the germline V gene. Trimming removed 4 bases from V and 0 bases from J, with 12 bases in between. The CDR3 is 15 residues long. CDR3 nucleotide sequence: TGCGCCAGCAGCGGCGGACAGACTAGCACAGATACGCAGTATTTT. Protein sequence: CASSGGQTSTDTQYF.

V and J are TRBV2 and TRBJ2-3; TRBD2 aligns across 16 bases. The CDR3 consists of 19 residues. V trimming: 8 bases; J trimming: 3 bases; junction bases outside the gene matches: 14. Per the germline V gene, CDR1 is SNHLY and CDR2 is FYNNEI. The CDR3 spells CASLLPGTSGGASTDTQYF. As DNA, the CDR3 is TGTGCCAGCCTCCTCCCCGGGACTAGCGGGGGGGCTAGTACAGATACGCAGTATTTT.

This rearrangement joins TRBV6-6 to TRBJ2-3, with 8 bases matching TRBD1. The CDR3 has 15 amino acids. Germline lookup yields CDR1 MNHNY and CDR2 SVGAGI (reference sequence). The trim removed 2 bases at V and 6 bases at J, leaving 7 bases unmatched. DNA for the CDR3: TGTGCCAGCAGTTACGCGGACAGGGCAGAGGATACGCAGTATTTT. Translating it yields CASSYADRAEDTQYF.

The chain uses TRBV5-1 and TRBJ2-7; 13 nucleotides agree with TRBD2. Germline lookup yields CDR1 SGHRS and CDR2 YFSETQ. CDR3 size: 17 residues. V shed 4 bases, J shed 2 bases, and the junction held 9 bases outside the gene matches. The CDR3 is CASSIETSGRTPYEQYF. CDR3 in DNA: TGCGCCAGCAGCATCGAGACTAGCGGGAGGACCCCCTACGAGCAGTACTTC. Complete variable domain (other parts from reference TRBV5-1 and TRBJ2-7): KAGVTQTPRYLIKTRGQQVTLSCSPISGHRSVSWYQQTPGQGLQFLFEYFSETQRNKGNFPGRFSGRQFSNSRSEMNVSTLELGDSALYLCASSIETSGRTPYEQYFGPGTRLTVT.

This sequence joins TRBV5-1 and TRBJ2-7, with TRBD1 matching 9 bases. This CDR3 contains 15 residues. Germline V gene data show CDR1 as SGHRS and CDR2 as YFSETQ. V lost 4 bases, J lost 5 bases, and 10 bases stayed unmatched. Written as DNA, the CDR3 is TGCGCCAGCAGCCCCGGGACAGGGAGCGAAAACGAGCAGTACTTC. It yields the protein CASSPGTGSENEQYF.

V gene TRBV4-2 combines with J gene TRBJ2-1; 8 positions match TRBD2. CDR3 length: 19 residues. The germline V gene has CDR1 LGHNA and CDR2 YNFKEQ. J lost 5 bases, V lost 0 bases, and 15 bases had no gene match. This chain's CDR3 is CASSQEAVKGLADHNEQFF. The CDR3 DNA reads TGTGCCAGCAGCCAAGAAGCGGTTAAAGGACTAGCAGACCACAATGAGCAGTTCTTC.

This rearrangement joins TRBV7-8 to TRBJ1-5, with 8 bases matching TRBD1. Trimming removed 2 bases from V and 4 bases from J; junction bases left unmatched: 7. The length of the CDR3 is 16 residues. Germline V gene data show CDR1 as SGHVS and CDR2 as FQNEAQ. This chain's CDR3 is CASSLTGQGTNQPQHF. The CDR3 coding sequence is TGTGCCAGCAGCTTAACCGGACAGGGAACTAATCAGCCCCAGCATTTT. The whole variable domain, remainder taken from reference TRBV7-8 and TRBJ1-5, is GAGVSQSPRYKVAKRGQDVALRCDPISGHVSLFWYQQALGQGPEFLTYFQNEAQLDKSGLPSDRFFAERPEGSVSTLKIQRTQQEDSAVYLCASSLTGQGTNQPQHFGDGTRLSIL.

The rearrangement links TRBV5-5 to TRBJ1-3; 7 bases are a match to TRBD1. J lost 5 bases, V lost 0 bases, and 14 bases had no gene match. Germline V gene lookup returns CDR1 SGHKS and CDR2 YYEKEE (reference sequence). This CDR3 has 18 amino acids. CDR3 sequence: CASSLVGQSDRSRNTIYF. The CDR3 DNA sequence: TGTGCCAGCAGCTTGGTGGGACAGTCAGACCGGAGCCGAAACACCATATATTTT.

V usage is TRBV18 and J usage is TRBJ2-1; D is possibly TRBD2 (5 bases). Trimming took 6 bases from V and 10 from J, leaving 10 bases between them. The CDR3 extends over 11 amino acids. Germline CDR1 is KGHSH and CDR2 is LQKENI. The CDR3 DNA reads TGTGCCAGCTCCCCATCGGGGGAGCAGTTCTTC. Protein sequence: CASSPSGEQFF.